The present T cell receptor beta chain was sequenced within a study of blood T cells in healthy people across ages. A J-beta primer mix and a sample-barcoded 5' primer were used in a second PCR of roughly 7 to 12 cycles. One entry per CDR3 protein results from TCRdb running MiXCR on the 5' RACE reads. The table shows over 950,000 distinct CDR3 sequences, with roughly 47% occurring only once. This TCR came from a woman aged 60 to 75 in good health. The material sequenced was blood.

The CDR3 region has the DNA TGCGCCAGCAGCTTGTTTAGCGGGAGACCAGAGACCCAGTACTTC. This codes for CASSLFSGRPETQYF. The chain couples TRBV5-1 to TRBJ2-5, with 9 positions matching TRBD2. There are 15 residues in the CDR3. The J segment lost 4 bases and the V segment lost 1 base, leaving 5 bases of the junction unmatched. Germline CDR1 is SGHRS and CDR2 is YFSETQ.